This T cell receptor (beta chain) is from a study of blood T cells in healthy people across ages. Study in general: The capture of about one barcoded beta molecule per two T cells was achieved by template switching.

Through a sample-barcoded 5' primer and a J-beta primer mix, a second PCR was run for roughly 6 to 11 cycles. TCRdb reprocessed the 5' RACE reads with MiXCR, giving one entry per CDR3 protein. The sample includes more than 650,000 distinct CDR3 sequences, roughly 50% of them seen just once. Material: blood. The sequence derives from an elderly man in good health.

The CDR3 bases are TGTGCCGCCGTCCCAGAACAGATTCCGTTCTTC. Its translation: CAAVPEQIPFF. This chain links TRBV30 with TRBJ2-1; D gene ambiguous. Germline V lookup: CDR1 GTSNPN, CDR2 SVGIG (reference sequence). V was clipped by 8 bases and J by 15 bases, with 20 bases between them. This CDR3 comprises 11 residues.